One and the same sample provided the 25 T cell receptor beta chains below, sequenced in a study of technical replicates of blood from a few donors. Profiling relied on immunoSEQ multiplex PCR, and the TCRdb table lists in-frame clones only, not all of them. The sample records about 70,000 clones, just under 97% being singletons. The sample comprised T cells isolated from PBMCs. Receptors were obtained from a human donor in good health.

The V gene is TRBV28, the J gene TRBJ2-3; 11 nucleotides align to TRBD2. The CDR3 covers 15 residues. CDR1 is MDHEN and CDR2 is SYDVKM in the germline V gene. V gave up 4 bases and J gave up 7 bases; unmatched junction bases: 7. The CDR3 protein is CASSSLGTSGHTQYF. DNA for the CDR3: TGTGCCAGCAGTTCCCTCGGGACTAGCGGCCATACGCAGTATTTT.

V is TRBV4-1 and J is TRBJ2-2, with 10 bases that match TRBD1. Unmatched junction bases numbered 8, after V lost 2 bases and J lost 5 bases. The CDR3 spans 17 residues. The germline V gene encodes CDR1 MGHRA and CDR2 YSYEKL. Here the CDR3 DNA reads TGCGCCAGCAGCCAACTTCGGACAGGGGGAAGAACCGGGGAGCTGTTTTTT. As protein: CASSQLRTGGRTGELFF.

V and J are TRBV7-9 and TRBJ2-7; D is uncertain. The CDR3 extends over 13 amino acids. CDR1 SEHNR and CDR2 FQNEAQ come from the germline V gene (reference sequence). V shed 5 bases and J shed 2 bases, with 10 bases lying between them. The CDR3: CASSPRQAYEQYF. CDR3 nucleotides: TGTGCCAGCAGCCCTCGGCAGGCCTACGAGCAGTACTTC.

The rearrangement joins TRBV6-5 to TRBJ2-7, with TRBD2 as a possible D gene (6 bases). The CDR3 has 14 amino acids. In germline, CDR1 is MNHEY, CDR2 SVGAGI. Trimming cost V 6 bases and J 0 bases, with 12 bases left between them. The CDR3, as DNA: TGTGCCAGCAGGGCACAGGAGGGCTCCTACGAGCAGTACTTC. As protein: CASRAQEGSYEQYF.

DNA for the CDR3: TGTGCCAGCAGAGCAGGGGGCACCGGGGAGCTGTTTTTT. Protein: CASRAGGTGELFF. The V and J genes are TRBV6-6 and TRBJ2-2; 7 bases match TRBD1. The CDR3 runs to 13 residues. V shed 6 bases and J 4 bases; nucleotides not matched to a gene: 2. Germline lookup yields CDR1 MNHNY and CDR2 SVGAGI (reference sequence).

The chain recombines TRBV28 with TRBJ1-5, with D uncertain. Trimming cost V 4 bases and J 4 bases, with 5 bases left between them. The CDR3 runs 12 residues. Germline V gene lookup returns CDR1 MDHEN and CDR2 SYDVKM. The CDR3 loop reads CASSSLNQPQHF. CDR3 coding DNA: TGTGCCAGCAGTTCTCTTAATCAGCCCCAGCATTTT.

Of note for this clone: It is unclear where the CDR3 begins or ends on the DNA, so no DNA is shown, and the CDR3 is as TCRdb lists it. This sequence joins TRBV7-8 and TRBJ2-1; whether TRBD1, the table's D call, matches the DNA was not checked. Both ends counted, the CDR3 spans 16 residues. CDR1 is SGHVS, CDR2 FQNEAQ, per germline. The CDR3 region is CASILGRQGRFNEQFF.

CDR3 sequence: CASSRTSGYNEQFF. The CDR3 DNA sequence: TGTGCCAGCAGCCGGACTAGCGGTTACAATGAGCAGTTCTTC. The chain joins TRBV7-9 to TRBJ2-1; 10 positions agree with TRBD2. V gave up 5 bases and J gave up 4 bases; unmatched junction bases: 2. The CDR3 loop spans 14 amino acids. The germline V gene has CDR1 SEHNR and CDR2 FQNEAQ (reference sequence).

The chain is built from TRBV19 and TRBJ2-7, with 7 bases lining up with TRBD2. CDR3 size: 14 residues. Germline assignment: CDR1 LNHDA and CDR2 SQIVND (reference sequence). V trimming: 6 bases; J trimming: 1 base; junction bases outside the gene matches: 6. CDR3 nucleotide sequence: TGTGCCAGTAGCGGGAGGACCGATTCCTACGAGCAGTACTTC. Its translation is CASSGRTDSYEQYF.

This CDR3 reads CASSETGPDTGELFF. Written as DNA, the CDR3 is TGTGCCAGCAGTGAAACAGGGCCAGACACCGGGGAGCTGTTTTTT. This chain links TRBV2 with TRBJ2-2; TRBD1 might be the D (6 bases). This CDR3 is built from 15 residues. Trimming removed 2 bases from V and 3 bases from J, with 10 bases in between. Germline loops: CDR1 SNHLY, CDR2 FYNNEI.

The J gene is TRBJ2-5, the V gene TRBV11-3; the match to TRBD2 covers 14 bases. Germline V gives CDR1 SGHNT, CDR2 YENEEA. There are 16 residues in the CDR3. The junction had 10 bases not matched to a gene; V was cut back by 8 bases and J by 5 bases. The CDR3 nucleotides are TGTGCCAGCTCCCCGAGACTAGCGGGAGGGGTGGAGACCCAGTACTTC. Amino acids: CASSPRLAGGVETQYF.

This chain joins TRBV9 and TRBJ2-5, with unresolved D. CDR3 length: 15 amino acids. Trimming took 0 bases from V and 4 from J, leaving 13 bases between them. CDR1 is SGDLS, CDR2 YYNGEE, per germline. The CDR3: CASSVGVAVRETQYF. The CDR3, as DNA: TGTGCCAGCAGCGTAGGAGTCGCGGTGCGAGAGACCCAGTACTTC.

The chain is built from TRBV5-4 and TRBJ1-2; 7 bases match TRBD1. Trimming cost V 2 bases and J 10 bases; bases outside gene matches: 2. The CDR3 runs 11 residues. Looked up from germline, CDR1 is SGHNT and CDR2 is YYREEE (reference sequence). CDR3 in amino acids: CASSFDRAYTF. In DNA form, the CDR3 reads TGTGCCAGCAGCTTCGACAGGGCCTACACCTTC.

Written as DNA, the CDR3 is TGTGCCAGCAGTTCCTCCGACAGGGTCAGCACAGATACGCAGTATTTT. As protein: CASSSSDRVSTDTQYF. The rearrangement uses TRBV6-6 and TRBJ2-3; 7 bases align to TRBD1. This CDR3 region has 16 residues. Trimming at V came to 4 bases and at J to 0 bases, leaving 7 bases not matched to a gene. The germline gives CDR1 MNHNY, CDR2 SVGAGI (reference sequence).

This clone was counted a single time. The CDR3 reads CASTRGTGAGELFF. The CDR3 coding sequence is TGTGCCAGCACCCGCGGGACGGGGGCCGGGGAGCTGTTTTTT. V usage is TRBV6-5 and J usage is TRBJ2-2; possibly TRBD2 for D (6 bases). The germline V gene has CDR1 MNHEY and CDR2 SVGAGI. The CDR3 totals 14 residues. V lost 7 bases to trimming and J lost 6 bases, with 15 bases between them.

This clone was seen more than once but under ten times. J is TRBJ2-3 and V is TRBV4-2, with 11 bases fitting TRBD2. The CDR3 is made up of 20 amino acids. The V segment lost 4 bases and the J segment 0 bases; nucleotides outside the gene matches: 15. Per germline, CDR1 LGHNA and CDR2 YNFKEQ. The CDR3 DNA follows: TGTGCCAGCAGCCCACAGGGGAGGACTAGCGGGCGAGCTAGCACAGATACGCAGTATTTT. Translation: CASSPQGRTSGRASTDTQYF.

This chain joins TRBV7-9 and TRBJ2-7; 7 bases match TRBD1. This CDR3 spans 14 amino acids. The V gene's germline CDR1 is SEHNR and CDR2 FQNEAQ (reference sequence). The J segment lost 2 bases and the V segment lost 4 bases, leaving 5 bases of the junction unmatched. The DNA of the CDR3 is TGTGCCAGCAGCTACGACAGGGTCACCTACGAGCAGTACTTC. Translated: CASSYDRVTYEQYF.

The chain carries TRBV5-1 and TRBJ2-7, with 8 bases aligning to TRBD2. CDR1 and CDR2 from the germline V gene are SGHRS and YFSETQ. Unmatched junction bases numbered 12, after V lost 4 bases and J lost 9 bases. The CDR3 has 14 amino acids. The CDR3 bases are TGCGCCAGCAGCACCCCGGGACTAGAAGCGGGGCAGTACTTC. This sequence encodes CASSTPGLEAGQYF.

The table lists this clone with a count of one. The chain couples TRBV11-3 to TRBJ1-2; D gene ambiguous. The germline CDR1 and CDR2 sequences are SGHNT and YENEEA. V lost 5 bases to trimming and J lost 8 bases, with 18 bases between them. The CDR3 length is 14 residues. DNA for the CDR3: TGTGCCAGCAGCCCCGGCGGATCTTCATGGGGCTACACCTTC. Encoded protein: CASSPGGSSWGYTF.

The rearrangement links TRBV27 to TRBJ2-6; 15 positions match TRBD2. The germline CDR1 and CDR2 sequences are MNHEY and SMNVEV (reference sequence). The length of the CDR3 is 20 residues. The V gene end was trimmed by 6 bases and the J gene end by 1 base; junction bases not matched to a gene: 10. The CDR3 loop reads CASSRGTSGRRPSGANVLTF. The CDR3 region has the DNA TGTGCCAGCAGCCGCGGGACTAGCGGGAGGCGCCCTTCTGGGGCCAACGTCCTGACTTTC.

The V and J genes are TRBV5-8 and TRBJ1-2, with TRBD1 matching 8 bases. Germline loops: CDR1 SGHTS, CDR2 YDEGEE. With V trimmed by 2 bases and J by 4 bases, 7 bases remained unmatched. The CDR3 totals 15 residues. The DNA of the CDR3 is TGTGCCAGCAGCTTCCCCCCAGGGGGCGCCTATGGCTACACCTTC. Translating gives CASSFPPGGAYGYTF.

J is TRBJ2-6 and V is TRBV4-1; D is undetermined. CDR3 length: 15 amino acids. Germline CDR1 MGHRA, CDR2 YSYEKL. Trimming cost V 2 bases and J 3 bases, with 8 bases left between them. The CDR3 loop reads CASSQHLSGANVLTF. The CDR3 nucleotides are TGCGCCAGCAGCCAACACCTGAGTGGGGCCAACGTCCTGACTTTC.

The chain joins TRBV15 to TRBJ2-7; 7 nucleotides agree with TRBD2. Germline trimming cut 5 bases from V and 5 bases from J; bases unmatched to any gene: 15. Germline V gene data show CDR1 as LNHNV and CDR2 as YYDKDF (reference sequence). CDR3 length: 16 amino acids. Here the CDR3 reads CATSGTTSPTTNEQYF. CDR3 in DNA: TGTGCCACCAGCGGTACGACTAGCCCCACCACCAACGAGCAGTACTTC.

V gene TRBV27 combines with J gene TRBJ1-1; no definite D call. Germline assignment: CDR1 MNHEY and CDR2 SMNVEV (reference sequence). V lost 1 base to trimming and J lost 1 base, with 4 bases between them. CDR3 size: 13 residues. The CDR3 loop is CASSLYRNTEAFF. CDR3 DNA sequence: TGTGCCAGCAGTTTATACAGGAACACTGAAGCTTTCTTT.

V usage is TRBV4-1 and J usage is TRBJ2-7, with 9 nucleotides matching TRBD2. CDR1 and CDR2 (germline): MGHRA, YSYEKL. The CDR3 is 17 residues long. Unmatched junction bases numbered 8, after V lost 0 bases and J lost 2 bases. CDR3 nucleotides: TGCGCCAGCAGCCAAGATCTGGCGGGAGGGTCTGCCTACGAGCAGTACTTC. This translates into CASSQDLAGGSAYEQYF.